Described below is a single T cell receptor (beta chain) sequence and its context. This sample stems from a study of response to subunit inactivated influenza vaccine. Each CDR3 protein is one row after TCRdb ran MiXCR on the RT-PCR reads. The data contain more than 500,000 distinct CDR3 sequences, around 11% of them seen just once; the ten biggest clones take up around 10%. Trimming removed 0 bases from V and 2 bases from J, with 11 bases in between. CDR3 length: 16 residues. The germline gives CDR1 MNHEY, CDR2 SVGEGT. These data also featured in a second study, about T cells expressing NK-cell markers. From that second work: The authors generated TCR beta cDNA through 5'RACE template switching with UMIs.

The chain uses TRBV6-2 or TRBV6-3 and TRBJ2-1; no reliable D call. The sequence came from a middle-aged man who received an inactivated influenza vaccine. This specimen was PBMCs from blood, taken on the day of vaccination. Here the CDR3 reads CASSYSRRITYNEQFF. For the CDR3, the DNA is TGTGCCAGCAGTTACTCGCGGCGGATTACCTACAATGAGCAGTTCTTC.